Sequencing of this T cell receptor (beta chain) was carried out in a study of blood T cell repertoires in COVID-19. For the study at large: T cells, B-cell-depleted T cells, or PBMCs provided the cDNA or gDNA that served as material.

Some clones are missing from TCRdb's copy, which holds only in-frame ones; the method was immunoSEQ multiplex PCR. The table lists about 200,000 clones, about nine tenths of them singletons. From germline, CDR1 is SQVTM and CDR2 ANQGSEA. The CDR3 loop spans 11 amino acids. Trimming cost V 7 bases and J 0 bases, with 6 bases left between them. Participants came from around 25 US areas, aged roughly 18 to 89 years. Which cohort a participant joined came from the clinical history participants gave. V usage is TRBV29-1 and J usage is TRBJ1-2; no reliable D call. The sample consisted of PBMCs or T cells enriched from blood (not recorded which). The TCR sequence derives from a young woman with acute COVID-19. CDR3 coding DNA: TGCAGCGCCGCGACTAACTATGGCTACACCTTC. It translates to CSAATNYGYTF.